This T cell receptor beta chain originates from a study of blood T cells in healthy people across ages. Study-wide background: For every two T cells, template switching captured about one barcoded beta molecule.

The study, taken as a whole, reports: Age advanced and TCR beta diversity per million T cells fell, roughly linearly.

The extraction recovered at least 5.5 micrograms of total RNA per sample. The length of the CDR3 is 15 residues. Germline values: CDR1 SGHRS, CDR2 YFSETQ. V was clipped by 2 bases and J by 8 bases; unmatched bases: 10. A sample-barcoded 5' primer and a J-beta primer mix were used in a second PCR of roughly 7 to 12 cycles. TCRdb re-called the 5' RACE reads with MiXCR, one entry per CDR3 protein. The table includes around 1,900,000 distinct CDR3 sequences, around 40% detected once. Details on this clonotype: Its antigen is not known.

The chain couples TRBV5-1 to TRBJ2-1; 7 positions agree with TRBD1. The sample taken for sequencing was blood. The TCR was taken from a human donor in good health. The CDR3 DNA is TGCGCCAGCAGCTTACTGGACAGGTTTGGTGATGAGCAGTTCTTC. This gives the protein CASSLLDRFGDEQFF.